This TCR beta chain was sequenced for a study of blood T cell repertoires in COVID-19. Looking at the study overall: Both acute and convalescent COVID-19 samples were obtained from the United States, Italy and Spain. In each case, the material was cDNA or gDNA derived from T cells, B-cell-depleted T cells, or PBMCs.

The CDR3 length is 17 residues. Looked up from germline, CDR1 is LNHNV and CDR2 is YYDKDF (reference sequence). V lost 0 bases and J lost 8, with 17 bases in between. There are a few counts of this clone. Authors' processing steps: Reference gene primer amplification yielded estimated nucleated cell counts. Data came from immunoSEQ multiplex PCR; TCRdb stores just in-frame clones and leaves some out. The D gene and trimming were derived from the DNA, and the V and J assignments and clone size from that table. The table includes roughly 350,000 clones, roughly 85% detected once. The sequenced material came from peripheral blood. The V and J genes are TRBV15 and TRBJ1-6, with a weak D call TRBD1 (6 bases). This TCR was sampled from a woman aged 18-29 years with acute or convalescent COVID-19. CDR3 loop: CATSREPRGIRDSPLHF. DNA for the CDR3: TGTGCCACCAGCAGAGAACCCAGGGGCATAAGGGATTCACCCCTCCACTTT.